A selection of T cell receptor beta chains follows, all from one sample in a study of CD8 T cells in ankylosing spondylitis. TCRdb redid the calling of the 5' RACE reads with MiXCR, one entry per CDR3 protein. This sample carries 200,000 to 250,000 distinct CDR3 sequences, about 10% of them seen once, and the ten largest clones take less than 3%. Material: blood, either unsorted or a sorted T cell fraction (not recorded which). The receptors shown here come from a male donor with ankylosing spondylitis or in good health (not recorded which). Both conserved end residues are part of each CDR3. A D gene is named only where the DNA matches it firmly. Clone size is stated in some rows and not others, as once, few, many or a class when expanded.

j_call clone_size v_call d_call cdr3_nt cdr3_aa
TRBJ2-1 many TRBV11-1 TRBD2 TGTGCCAGCAGCTTAGGTCTTGCGGGGCGCCTGGGACTAGCGATCTACAATGAGCAGTTCTTC CASSLGLAGRLGLAIYNEQFF
TRBJ2-2 many TRBV7-9 NA TGTGCCAGCAGATTTGATCTTCCGAACACCGGGGAGCTGTTTTTT CASRFDLPNTGELFF
TRBJ1-1 many TRBV11-2 NA TGTGCCAGCAGCTTCCCCCAGGCCGGGTGGGGGCTGGGAACTGAAGCTTTCTTT CASSFPQAGWGLGTEAFF
TRBJ1-4 many TRBV20-1 NA TGCAGTGCTAGAATCTCTGGCGGACCGCCTGCAACTAATGAAAAACTGTTTTTT CSARISGGPPATNEKLFF
TRBJ1-1 NA TRBV12-5 NA TGTGCTAGTGGTATCCCAGGGTCCGACACTGAAGCTTTCTTT CASGIPGSDTEAFF
TRBJ2-1 many TRBV27 TRBD2 TGTGCCAGCAGTTCGGCGGGAGGCTCCGATGAGCAGTTCTTC CASSSAGGSDEQFF
TRBJ2-1 many TRBV20-1 NA TGCAGTGCTAGAGATCACCGGGGCTCCTACAATGAGCAGTTCTTC CSARDHRGSYNEQFF
TRBJ1-1 NA TRBV7-2 NA TGTGCCAGCAGCTTATATGGGGCGAACACTGAAGCTTTCTTT CASSLYGANTEAFF
TRBJ2-3 many TRBV20-1 NA TGCAGTGGGGCTTGGGCGGGGCCTCCAGATACGCAGTATTTT CSGAWAGPPDTQYF
TRBJ2-1 few TRBV6-5 TRBD2 TGTGCCAGTAAGTTATCGAGCGGGAGTAGCTACAATGAGCAGTTCTTC CASKLSSGSSYNEQFF
TRBJ2-3 many TRBV5-1 NA TGCGCCAGCAGCTTGGAGTCAAAGACGCAGTATTTT CASSLESKTQYF
TRBJ1-2 many TRBV10-3 NA TGTGCCATCAAGGGGACGTGGGGCTACACCTTC CAIKGTWGYTF
TRBJ2-7 many TRBV5-1 NA TGCGCCAGCAGCTTCGGCGAGAGATGGTCGGGAGAGCAGTACTTC CASSFGERWSGEQYF
TRBJ2-1 few TRBV7-9 TRBD1 TGTGCCAGCAGACCCGGGACAGGGATGTACAATGAGCAGTTCTTC CASRPGTGMYNEQFF
TRBJ1-5 NA TRBV6-1 NA TGTGCCAGCAGGTGGGACCTCAATCAGCCCCAGCATTTT CASRWDLNQPQHF
TRBJ1-2 many TRBV7-2 TRBD1 TGTGCCAGCAGTATACAGGGGCCCTCCAACTATGGCTACACCTTC CASSIQGPSNYGYTF
TRBJ2-3 once TRBV3-1 NA TGTGCCAGCATCCAAGATTTAGTGGGGACAGATACGCAGTATTTT CASIQDLVGTDTQYF
TRBJ2-1 many TRBV20-1 NA TGCAGTGCTAGAAGAAGGGGATTGGACAATGAGCAGTTCTTC CSARRRGLDNEQFF
TRBJ1-4 many TRBV5-1 NA TGCGCCAGCAGCTTACAGAGCTTGAATGAAAAACTGTTTTTT CASSLQSLNEKLFF
TRBJ1-6 many TRBV5-1 NA TGCGCCAGCAGCCTCTTCGATTCACCCCTCCACTTT CASSLFDSPLHF
TRBJ2-7 NA TRBV29-1 TRBD1 TGCAGCGCTGACAGGGCGTCCGGCGAGCAGTACTTC CSADRASGEQYF
TRBJ2-3 NA TRBV5-1 TRBD2 TGCGCCAGCAGCCTGGGAACGCGGGGGGTCACAGATACGCAGTATTTT CASSLGTRGVTDTQYF
TRBJ1-1 many TRBV29-1 NA TGCAGCGTTGAAGTTCTTACTGAAGCTTTCTTT CSVEVLTEAFF
TRBJ2-1 NA TRBV5-1 NA TGCGCCAGCAGCTTGCTTCAGGGCTACAATGAGCAGTTCTTC CASSLLQGYNEQFF
TRBJ2-1 few TRBV7-9 TRBD2 TGTGCCAGCAGCGAGAACGTCGGGACTAGCGGGTTCAATGAGCAGTTCTTC CASSENVGTSGFNEQFF
TRBJ2-7 many TRBV5-1 NA TGCGCCAGCAGCCTATATCCGGGACGGGACTACGAGCAGTACTTC CASSLYPGRDYEQYF
TRBJ1-1 many TRBV20-1 NA TGCAGTGCTAGAGATGCGAGGAACACTGAAGCTTTCTTT CSARDARNTEAFF
TRBJ1-3 NA TRBV4-1 NA TGCGCCAGCAGCCCTGCTGGCTCTGGAAACACCATATATTTT CASSPAGSGNTIYF
TRBJ1-6 many TRBV20-1 NA TGCAGTGCTAGTCCGGGATCGAGCTCCTATAATTCACCCCTCCACTTT CSASPGSSSYNSPLHF
TRBJ2-7 many TRBV7-2 NA TGTGCCAGCAGCTTATCAGTAGCGGAATTAACCTACGAGCAGTACTTC CASSLSVAELTYEQYF
TRBJ1-6 many TRBV12-5 NA TGTGCTAGTGGTTTGATACAGGGAACCCTCTATAATTCACCCCTCCACTTT CASGLIQGTLYNSPLHF
TRBJ2-4 many TRBV11-2 NA TGTGCCAGCAGCTTCATCGGGGGTAGAAACATTCAGTACTTC CASSFIGGRNIQYF
TRBJ2-5 many TRBV4-2 NA TGTGCCAGCAGCCCACGTGCCAGCCAAGAGACCCAGTACTTC CASSPRASQETQYF
TRBJ2-2 once TRBV29-1 NA TGCAGCGCTGGTCGGGGCCCGAACACCGGGGAGCTGTTTTTT CSAGRGPNTGELFF
TRBJ1-6 NA TRBV12-3/TRBV12-4 NA TGTGCCAGCAGCGAAGGGCCAGAGGGTTCACCCCACCACTTT CASSEGPEGSPHHF
TRBJ2-7 NA TRBV6-1 NA TGTGCCAGCAGTGGGGCAGTGGGCAGGGACTCCTACGAGCAGTACTTC CASSGAVGRDSYEQYF
TRBJ1-4 many TRBV29-1 TRBD1 TGCAGCGTTGGACAGGGGGCGGGTAATGAAAAACTGTTTTTT CSVGQGAGNEKLFF
TRBJ1-2 few TRBV6-5 TRBD1 TGTGCCAGCAGTTACGGGACAGGGGGCGGCTATGGCTACACCTTC CASSYGTGGGYGYTF
TRBJ1-3 many TRBV10-3 NA TGTGCCATCAGTGACAGCTTCTCTGGAAACACCATATATTTT CAISDSFSGNTIYF
TRBJ2-5 NA TRBV6-1 TRBD2 TGTGCCAGCACCCAACAGGCCACTAGCGGGGGCCCAGAGACCCAGTACTTC CASTQQATSGGPETQYF
TRBJ2-7 NA TRBV19 NA TGTGCCAGTGGGACATCAGACGTCGAGCAGTACTTC CASGTSDVEQYF
TRBJ2-7 many TRBV9 NA TGTGCCAGCAGCGTAGCTATGGGGCTTGAAGTACCCTACGAGCAGTACTTC CASSVAMGLEVPYEQYF
TRBJ2-5 NA TRBV20-1 NA TGCAGTGCTGCAGAGACCCGACAAGAGACCCAGTACTTC CSAAETRQETQYF
TRBJ1-5 few TRBV20-1 TRBD1 TGCAGTGCTGGCCGGGACAGGTATAGCAATCAGCCCCAGCATTTT CSAGRDRYSNQPQHF
TRBJ2-1 many TRBV12-3/TRBV12-4 TRBD1 TGTGCCAGCAGTGGAGGACCGGGACAGATAGACAATGAGCAGTTCTTC CASSGGPGQIDNEQFF
TRBJ2-1 many TRBV7-9 NA TGTGCCAGCAGCAAGAGGGACACTGAGCAGTTCTTC CASSKRDTEQFF
TRBJ2-1 once TRBV27 NA TGTGCCAGCAGATTATCTCAGGGGAGTGGTGAGCAGTTCTTC CASRLSQGSGEQFF